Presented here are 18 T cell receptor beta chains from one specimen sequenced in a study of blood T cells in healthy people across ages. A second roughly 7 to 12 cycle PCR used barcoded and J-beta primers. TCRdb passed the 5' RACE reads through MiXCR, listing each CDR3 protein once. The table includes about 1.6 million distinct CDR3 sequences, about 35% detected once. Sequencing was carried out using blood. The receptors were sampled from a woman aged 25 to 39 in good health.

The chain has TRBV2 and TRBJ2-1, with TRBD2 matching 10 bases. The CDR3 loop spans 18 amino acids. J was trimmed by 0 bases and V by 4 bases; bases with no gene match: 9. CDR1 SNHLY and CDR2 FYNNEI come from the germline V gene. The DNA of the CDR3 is TGTGCCAGCAGTGCTCCCCGGACTAGCGGTCGCTCCTACAATGAGCAGTTCTTC. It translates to CASSAPRTSGRSYNEQFF.

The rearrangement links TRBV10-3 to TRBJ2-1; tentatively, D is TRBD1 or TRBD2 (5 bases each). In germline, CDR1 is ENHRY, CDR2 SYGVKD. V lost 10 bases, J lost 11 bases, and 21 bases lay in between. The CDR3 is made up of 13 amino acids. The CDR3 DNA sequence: TGTGCCAGAAGACGGTGTGTGAGGGGAAAGCAGTTCTTC. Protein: CARRRCVRGKQFF.

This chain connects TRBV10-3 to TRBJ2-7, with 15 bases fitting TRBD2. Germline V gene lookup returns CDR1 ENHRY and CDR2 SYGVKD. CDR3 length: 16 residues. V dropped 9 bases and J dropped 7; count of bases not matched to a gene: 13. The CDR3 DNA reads TGTGCCATTGCCAACCGGACTAGCGGGAGGGCGGGGGAGCAGTACTTC. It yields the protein CAIANRTSGRAGEQYF.

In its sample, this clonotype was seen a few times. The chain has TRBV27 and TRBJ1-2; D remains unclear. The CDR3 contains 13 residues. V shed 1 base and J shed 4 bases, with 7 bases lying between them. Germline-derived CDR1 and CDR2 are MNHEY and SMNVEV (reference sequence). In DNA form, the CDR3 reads TGTGCCAGCAGTTTATTTTCAGGCTATGGCTACACCTTC. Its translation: CASSLFSGYGYTF.

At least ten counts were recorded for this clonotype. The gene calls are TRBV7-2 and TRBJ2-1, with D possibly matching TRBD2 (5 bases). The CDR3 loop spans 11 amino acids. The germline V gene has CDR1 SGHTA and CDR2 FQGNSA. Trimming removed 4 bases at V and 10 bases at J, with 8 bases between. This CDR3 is CASSSDSEQFF. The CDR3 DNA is TGTGCCAGCAGCTCGGACTCCGAGCAGTTCTTC.

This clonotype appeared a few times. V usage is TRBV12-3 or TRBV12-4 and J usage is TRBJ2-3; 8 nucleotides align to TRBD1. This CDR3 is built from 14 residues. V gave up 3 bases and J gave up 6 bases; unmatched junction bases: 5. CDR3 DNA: TGTGCCAGCAGTTTGCAGGGGGCCCCCGATACGCAGTATTTT. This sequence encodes CASSLQGAPDTQYF.

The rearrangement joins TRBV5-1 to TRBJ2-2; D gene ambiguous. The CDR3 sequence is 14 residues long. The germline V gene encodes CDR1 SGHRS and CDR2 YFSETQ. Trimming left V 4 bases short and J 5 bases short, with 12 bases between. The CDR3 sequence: CASSPLDYTGELFF. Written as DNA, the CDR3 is TGCGCCAGCAGCCCATTGGATTATACCGGGGAGCTGTTTTTT. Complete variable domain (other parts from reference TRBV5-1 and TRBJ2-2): KAGVTQTPRYLIKTRGQQVTLSCSPISGHRSVSWYQQTPGQGLQFLFEYFSETQRNKGNFPGRFSGRQFSNSRSEMNVSTLELGDSALYLCASSPLDYTGELFFGEGSRLTVL.

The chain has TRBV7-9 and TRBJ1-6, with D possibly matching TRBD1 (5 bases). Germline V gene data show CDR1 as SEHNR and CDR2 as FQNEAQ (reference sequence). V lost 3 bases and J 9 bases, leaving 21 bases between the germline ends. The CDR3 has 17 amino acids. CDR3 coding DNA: TGTGCCAGCAGCTTTCCCCTCGGGGCAGCTTCTGGTTCACCCCTCCACTTT. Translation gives CASSFPLGAASGSPLHF.

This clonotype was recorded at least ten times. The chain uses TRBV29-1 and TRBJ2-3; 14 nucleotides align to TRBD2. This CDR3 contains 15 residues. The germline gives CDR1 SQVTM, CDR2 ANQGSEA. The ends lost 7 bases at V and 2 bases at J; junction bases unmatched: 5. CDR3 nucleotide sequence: TGCAGCGCTAGGACTAGCGGGAGGACCACAGATACGCAGTATTTT. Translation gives CSARTSGRTTDTQYF.

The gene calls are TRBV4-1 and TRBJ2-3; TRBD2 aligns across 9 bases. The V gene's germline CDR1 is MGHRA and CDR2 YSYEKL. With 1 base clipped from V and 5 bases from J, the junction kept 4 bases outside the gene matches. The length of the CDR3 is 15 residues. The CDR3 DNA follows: TGCGCCAGCAGCCAAGTCGAGCGGGGGGTAGATACGCAGTATTTT. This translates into CASSQVERGVDTQYF.

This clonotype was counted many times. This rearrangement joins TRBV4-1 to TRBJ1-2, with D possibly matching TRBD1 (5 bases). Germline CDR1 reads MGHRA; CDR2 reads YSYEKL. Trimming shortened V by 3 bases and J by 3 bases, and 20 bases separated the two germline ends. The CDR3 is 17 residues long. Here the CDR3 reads CASSQASVGVQDYGYTF. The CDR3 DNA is TGCGCCAGCAGCCAGGCCTCGGTTGGGGTACAGGACTATGGCTACACCTTC.

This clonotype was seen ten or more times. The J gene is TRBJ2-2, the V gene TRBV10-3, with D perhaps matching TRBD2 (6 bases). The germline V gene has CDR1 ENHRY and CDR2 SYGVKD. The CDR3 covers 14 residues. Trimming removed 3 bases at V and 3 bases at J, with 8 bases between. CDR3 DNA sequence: TGTGCCATCAGTGAATTAGCGGACACCGGGGAGCTGTTTTTT. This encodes CAISELADTGELFF.

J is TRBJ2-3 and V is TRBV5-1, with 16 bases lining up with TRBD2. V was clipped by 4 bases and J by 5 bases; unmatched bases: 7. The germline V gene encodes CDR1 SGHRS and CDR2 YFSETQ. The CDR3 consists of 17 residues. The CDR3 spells CASSMGTSGRAVDTQYF. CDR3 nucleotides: TGCGCCAGCAGCATGGGGACTAGCGGGAGGGCCGTAGATACGCAGTATTTT.

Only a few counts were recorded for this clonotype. CDR3 DNA sequence: TGTGCCAGCAGTTTAAGGACGGTGAGCAATCAGCCCCAGCATTTT. Translating gives CASSLRTVSNQPQHF. This chain links TRBV28 with TRBJ1-5; D not resolved. CDR3 length: 15 residues. From germline, CDR1 is MDHEN and CDR2 SYDVKM. Trimming removed 2 bases from V and 1 base from J, with 9 bases in between.

CDR3 sequence reads: CASGYMDRGDQPQHF. As DNA, the CDR3 is TGTGCCAGCGGGTATATGGACAGGGGAGATCAGCCCCAGCATTTT. V gene TRBV12-3 or TRBV12-4 combines with J gene TRBJ1-5, with 9 bases matching TRBD1. V gave up 8 bases and J gave up 5 bases; unmatched junction bases: 10. The CDR3 loop spans 15 amino acids.

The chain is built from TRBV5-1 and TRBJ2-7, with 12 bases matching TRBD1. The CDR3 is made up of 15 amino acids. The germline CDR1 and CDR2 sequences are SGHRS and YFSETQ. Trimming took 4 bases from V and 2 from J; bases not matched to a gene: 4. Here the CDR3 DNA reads TGCGCCAGCAGCGGCCGGGACAGGGGGCCCTACGAGCAGTACTTC. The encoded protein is CASSGRDRGPYEQYF.

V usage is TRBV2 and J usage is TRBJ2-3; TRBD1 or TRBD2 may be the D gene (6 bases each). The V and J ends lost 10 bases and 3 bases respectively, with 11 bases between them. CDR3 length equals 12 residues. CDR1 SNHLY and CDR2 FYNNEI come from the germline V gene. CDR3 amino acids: CAIKGGTDTQYF. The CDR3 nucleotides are TGTGCCATTAAAGGGGGGACAGATACGCAGTATTTT.

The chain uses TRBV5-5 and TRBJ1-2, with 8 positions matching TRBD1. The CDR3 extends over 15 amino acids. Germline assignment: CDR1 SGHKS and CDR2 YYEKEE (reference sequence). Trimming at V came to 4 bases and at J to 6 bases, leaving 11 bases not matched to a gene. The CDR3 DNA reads TGTGCCAGCAGCCCTCACGGACAGGGTGGAGATGGCTACACCTTC. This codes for CASSPHGQGGDGYTF.